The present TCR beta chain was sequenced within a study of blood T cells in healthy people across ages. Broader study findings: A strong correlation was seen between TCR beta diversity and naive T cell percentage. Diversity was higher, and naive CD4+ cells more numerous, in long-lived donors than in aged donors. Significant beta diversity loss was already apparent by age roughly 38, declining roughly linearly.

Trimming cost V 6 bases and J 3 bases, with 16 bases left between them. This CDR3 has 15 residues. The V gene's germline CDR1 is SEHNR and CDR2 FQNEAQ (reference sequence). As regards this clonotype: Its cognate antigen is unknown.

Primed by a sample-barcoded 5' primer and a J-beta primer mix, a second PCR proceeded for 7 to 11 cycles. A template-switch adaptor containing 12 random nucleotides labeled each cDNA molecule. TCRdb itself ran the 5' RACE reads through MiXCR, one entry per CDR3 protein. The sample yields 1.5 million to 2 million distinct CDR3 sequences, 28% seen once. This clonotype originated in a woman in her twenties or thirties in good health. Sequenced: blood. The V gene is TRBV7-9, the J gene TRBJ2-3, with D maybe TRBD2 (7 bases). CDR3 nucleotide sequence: TGTGCCAGCAGGGACGGGGGGCGAAAAACAGATACGCAGTATTTT. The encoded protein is CASRDGGRKTDTQYF.